This T cell receptor beta chain was observed in a study of shared clonotypes between healthy human individuals. Looked up from germline, CDR1 is SGHDN and CDR2 is FVKESK. There are 14 residues in the CDR3. V lost 1 base and J 4 bases, leaving 8 bases between the germline ends. Authors' analysis steps: Filtering differed, since immunoSEQ gave only junction sequences and no quality scores. Sequencing was performed with immunoSEQ multiplex PCR; in TCRdb, only in-frame clones are kept and a portion is missing. Clonal size and the V and J genes are those of that table, whereas D and trimming came from the DNA. The profile shows approximately 1,500,000 clones, 95% to 97% of them singletons.

Sequencing was carried out using naive CD4+ T cells sorted from blood. Stated subset: CD45RA+ positively selected. The chain links TRBV14 to TRBJ2-4; D gene unclear. This TCR derives from a man aged 25 to 40 in good health. The CDR3 nucleotides are TGTGCCAGCAGCCAAGCGAAAGGGAAAAACATTCAGTACTTC. Protein product: CASSQAKGKNIQYF.